Sequencing of this T cell receptor (beta chain) was carried out in a study of T cells after yellow fever vaccination. Germline CDR1 and CDR2: DFQATT and SNEGSKA (reference sequence). The CDR3 has 12 residues. Trimming removed 6 bases from V and 7 bases from J, with 12 bases in between. Via MiXCR, TCRdb re-called the 5' RACE reads, giving one row per CDR3 protein. The table records 500,000 to 650,000 distinct CDR3 sequences, about 12% of them present only once. The rearrangement links TRBV20-1 to TRBJ1-4; D unresolved. Sequencing used PBMCs, obtained on the day of the yellow fever booster vaccination. The clonotype originates from a man under 40 who received the YFV17D yellow fever vaccine. The CDR3 reads CSAQEGREKLFF. The CDR3 DNA is TGCAGTGCCCAAGAAGGGCGTGAAAAACTGTTTTTT.